This T cell receptor beta chain was recovered during a study of shared clonotypes between healthy human individuals. Study-level findings and limits: It was anticipated that sequencing depth would influence how many clonotypes donors shared.

200 to 250 ng DNA, approximately 31,000 T cell genomes, went into each sorted-subset replicate PCR. Data came from immunoSEQ multiplex PCR; TCRdb stores just in-frame clones and leaves some out. This sample has 650,000 to 800,000 clones, with around 70% found just once. A CD45RA-negative memory subset and a CD45RA+ naive subset were separated from the CD4+ cells. This clone was found once. The target antigen is unknown. This TCR was recovered from a woman between 25 and 40 years old in good health. The specimen was memory CD4+ T cells sorted from blood. Subset: CD45RA-negative fraction.

DNA of the CDR3: TGTGCCAGCGGCAGGGGCGAGCAGTACTTC. As protein: CASGRGEQYF. The genes are TRBV6-6 and TRBJ2-7, with D maybe TRBD1 (6 bases). The CDR3 is 10 residues long. The germline V and J ends were trimmed by 8 bases and 6 bases, with 8 bases remaining between them. The germline V gene has CDR1 MNHNY and CDR2 SVGAGI (reference sequence).